The 15 T cell receptor beta chains below come from one sample, sequenced in a study of blood T cells in healthy people across ages. Using a J-beta primer mix together with a sample-barcoded 5' primer, a second PCR was run for about 6 to 12 cycles. One entry per CDR3 protein results from TCRdb running MiXCR on the 5' RACE reads. The sample consists of hundreds of thousands of distinct CDR3 sequences, over 20% of them appearing once. The sample was blood. These receptor sequences come from a man between 65 and 85 years old in good health.

The chain carries TRBV20-1 and TRBJ1-1; 8 positions match TRBD1. In germline, CDR1 is DFQATT, CDR2 SNEGSKA (reference sequence). This CDR3 has 12 amino acids. The V segment lost 5 bases and the J segment 7 bases; nucleotides outside the gene matches: 6. The CDR3 sequence is CSADRGRGEAFF. The CDR3 coding sequence is TGCAGTGCTGACAGGGGACGGGGTGAAGCTTTCTTT.

The V call is TRBV2, the J call TRBJ2-7; TRBD2 agrees at 8 bases. After removal of 6 bases from V and 0 bases from J, the junction contained 7 bases not matched to a gene. The germline CDR1 and CDR2 sequences are SNHLY and FYNNEI. This CDR3 region has 15 residues. The CDR3 spells CASRLSGRTSYEQYF. CDR3 nucleotide sequence: TGTGCCAGCAGATTGAGCGGGAGAACCTCCTACGAGCAGTACTTC.

In its sample, this clonotype was seen a few times. A read error may explain this, as a much larger clone is one base away. This rearrangement joins TRBV7-2 to TRBJ2-5, with 7 nucleotides matching TRBD2. Per the germline V gene, CDR1 is SGHTA and CDR2 is FQGNSA. The CDR3 runs to 13 residues. The CDR3 DNA is TGTGCCCGCAGCTTAATCCGGGAGGCCACCCAGTACTTC. Protein sequence: CARSLIREATQYF.

This clonotype was found a few times. The V and J genes are TRBV5-5 and TRBJ1-2; the D gene is possibly TRBD1 (5 bases). V lost 3 bases to trimming and J lost 6 bases, with 12 bases between them. Per germline, CDR1 SGHKS and CDR2 YYEKEE (reference sequence). The CDR3 runs to 13 residues. The CDR3 reads CASSSQRDDGYTF. DNA of the CDR3: TGTGCCAGCAGCTCTCAGAGGGACGATGGCTACACCTTC.

The chain combines TRBV7-2 with TRBJ1-5; D uncertain. The V end lost 0 bases, the J end lost 7 bases, and 13 bases lay between the germline ends. Germline V gene data show CDR1 as SGHTA and CDR2 as FQGNSA. This CDR3 spans 15 amino acids. DNA for the CDR3: TGTGCCAGCAGCTTAGCACTAACTACGGGGCAGCCCCAGCATTTT. Translating gives CASSLALTTGQPQHF.

The genes are TRBV5-6 and TRBJ2-2; D call uncertain. Per germline, CDR1 SGHDT and CDR2 YYEEEE. The CDR3 runs to 14 residues. V was trimmed by 6 bases and J by 2 bases, leaving 11 bases between them. CDR3: CASTVGGNTGELFF. DNA for the CDR3: TGTGCCAGCACCGTTGGCGGAAACACCGGGGAGCTGTTTTTT.

The chain carries TRBV15 and TRBJ2-6, with no clear D. Per the germline V gene, CDR1 is LNHNV and CDR2 is YYDKDF (reference sequence). The ends were cut back, 2 bases at V and 0 bases at J, with 8 bases in the middle. The length of the CDR3 is 16 residues. DNA of the CDR3: TGTGCCACCAGCAGACATAGCCTCTCTGGGGCCAACGTCCTGACTTTC. Translated, it gives CATSRHSLSGANVLTF.

This clonotype was seen only a few times. V is TRBV18 and J is TRBJ2-2, with a possible D match to TRBD1 (5 bases). V was pared by 3 bases and J by 5 bases, with 10 bases between. From germline, CDR1 is KGHSH and CDR2 LQKENI. CDR3 length: 14 amino acids. This CDR3 reads CASSPLQGTGELFF. The CDR3 DNA reads TGTGCCAGCTCACCGCTGCAGGGTACCGGGGAGCTGTTTTTT.

The chain recombines TRBV3-1 with TRBJ2-7; D may correspond to TRBD1 or TRBD2 (5 bases each). Germline assignment: CDR1 LGHDT and CDR2 YNNKEL (reference sequence). The germline V and J ends were trimmed by 1 base and 3 bases, with 16 bases remaining between them. CDR3 length: 16 amino acids. The DNA for the CDR3 is TGTGCCAGCAGCCAAGGCGAGGGGCCCCTCGTCTACGAGCAGTACTTC. The encoded protein is CASSQGEGPLVYEQYF.

The chain uses TRBV20-1 and TRBJ2-7; D possibly corresponds to TRBD1 (6 bases). Trimming took 3 bases from V and 3 from J, leaving 12 bases between them. The CDR3 length is 13 residues. The germline V gene encodes CDR1 DFQATT and CDR2 SNEGSKA (reference sequence). CDR3 DNA: TGCAGTGCTAGCCGAGGGGGTTTCTACGAGCAGTACGTC. This gives the protein CSASRGGFYEQYV.

The sample holds a few counts of this clonotype. The genes are TRBV10-3 and TRBJ2-5; TRBD1 matches at 8 bases. Germline V lookup: CDR1 ENHRY, CDR2 SYGVKD. J was trimmed by 1 base and V by 3 bases; bases with no gene match: 4. The CDR3 contains 15 residues. The DNA for the CDR3 is TGTGCCATCAGTGACCAAGACAGGGGCCAAGAGACCCAGTACTTC. This translates into CAISDQDRGQETQYF.

This clonotype was counted a few times. V usage is TRBV12-3 or TRBV12-4 and J usage is TRBJ2-1; 7 bases map to TRBD2. This CDR3 comprises 14 residues. The V segment lost 5 bases and the J segment 2 bases; nucleotides outside the gene matches: 3. CDR3 DNA sequence: TGTGCCAGCAGTCCCAGCGGGACCTACAATGAGCAGTTCTTC. Translated, it gives CASSPSGTYNEQFF.

This clonotype was counted only a few times. The V call is TRBV10-3, the J call TRBJ2-7, with 8 bases matching TRBD2. With 6 bases clipped from V and 5 bases from J, the junction kept 0 bases outside the gene matches. Germline V CDR1 and CDR2: ENHRY, SYGVKD. CDR3 length: 11 amino acids. The DNA for the CDR3 is TGTGCCATCAGCGGGGGGGACGAGCAGTACTTC. This codes for CAISGGDEQYF.

CDR3 sequence reads: CASRNGGGSNEQFF. As DNA, the CDR3 is TGTGCCAGCAGGAACGGGGGTGGGAGCAATGAGCAGTTCTTC. This sequence joins TRBV11-2 and TRBJ2-1; maybe TRBD2 (6 bases). This CDR3 contains 14 residues. The V end lost 6 bases, the J end lost 6 bases, and 15 bases lay between the germline ends. Germline CDR1 SGHAT, CDR2 FQNNGV.

The chain employs TRBV12-3 or TRBV12-4 and TRBJ1-2; D not certain. This CDR3 has 12 residues. Trimming took off 6 bases at V and 5 bases at J, with 10 bases between the two ends. For the CDR3, the DNA is TGTGCCAGCAGCCCGCGGGAGTATGGCTACACCTTC. It codes for CASSPREYGYTF.